This TCR beta chain originates from a study of blood T cell repertoires in COVID-19 (dated by TCRdb to 2020 to 2021). Concerning the study at large: Collaborator samples came from the United States, Italy and Spain and covered acute and convalescent phases of COVID-19. Where available, HLA class I and class II types were taken from metadata supplied by the sample provider and were not determined by assay-based typing. The samples were drawn from two sources: the first 160 participants of the ongoing ImmuneRACE study, and 950 to 1,500 subjects contributed by 6 global collaborators. The repertoires were released in a freely available public database meant as a resource for research on the immune response to SARS-CoV-2. The prospective study material was composed of cDNA or gDNA derived from T cells, B-cell-depleted T cells, or PBMCs. The dataset comprised deeply sampled blood TCRbeta repertoires from subjects exposed to, actively infected with, or recovered from COVID-19. A de-identified subject ID, COVID-19 status, age in years and sex were almost always included in the sample metadata. Broad study findings and their caveats: The amount of clinical and demographic metadata varied by source and participant and was provided uncurated.

In the germline V gene (reference sequence), CDR1 corresponds to MNHEY and CDR2 to SMNVEV. From its cysteine to its phenylalanine, the CDR3 spans 14 amino acids. Kept here is only the CDR3 DNA, which spans 42 bases and is read in frame from base 1. V drops 6 bases and J drops 5 bases, leaving 14 bases in between. TCRbeta CDR3 regions were amplified from genomic DNA using the immunoSEQ Assay, a bias-controlled multiplex PCR. As for the authors' bioinformatics: The number of nucleated cells in each sample was estimated by amplification of reference gene primers within the assay. Sequence reads were collapsed and filtered to measure the absolute abundance of every unique TCRbeta CDR3 rearrangement. For each sample, productive Simpson clonality was calculated as the square root of Simpson's diversity index across productive rearrangements. TCRdb mirrors the immuneACCESS table, restricted to in-frame sequences. Some clones are absent from its copies; in checked studies, under half trace to an unresolved V gene, and the reason for the others is unknown. D and trimming come from the DNA, and the V and J calls and clone size come from that table. In all, the sample holds roughly 250,000 clones, and roughly 84% of those were seen once. 1.5% of the sample goes to the ten largest clones.

A note on this clone: This receptor's antigen is unknown. Within one base of it there is no much larger clone, and no base qualities were kept.

A second Seattle source provided samples from volunteer blood donors who had recovered from COVID-19. Whole blood was collected in K2EDTA tubes by collaborating institutions according to the institutions' own protocols. Collaborator samples were shipped for TCRbeta analysis as frozen whole blood, isolated PBMCs, or DNA extracted from either sample type. The TCR comes from a woman aged 40 to 50 who had recovered from COVID-19. Source material: peripheral blood. The rearrangement joined TRBV27 to TRBJ1-5; TRBD1 is a possible D gene, resting on 6 matching bases. The DNA reads TGTGCCAGCAGCCGCGGACAGAACGATCAGCCCCAGCATTTT. Translated, it gives CASSRGQNDQPQHF.